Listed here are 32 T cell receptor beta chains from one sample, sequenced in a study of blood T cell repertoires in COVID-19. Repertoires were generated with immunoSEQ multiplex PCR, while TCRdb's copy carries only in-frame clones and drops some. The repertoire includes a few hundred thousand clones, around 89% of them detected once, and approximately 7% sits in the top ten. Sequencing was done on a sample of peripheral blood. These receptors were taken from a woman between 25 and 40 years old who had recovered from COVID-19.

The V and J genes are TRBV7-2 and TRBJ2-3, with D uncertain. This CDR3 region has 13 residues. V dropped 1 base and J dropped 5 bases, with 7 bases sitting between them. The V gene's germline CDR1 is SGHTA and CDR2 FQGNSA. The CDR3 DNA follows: TGTGCCAGCAGCTTAGGATTTAGAGATACGCAGTATTTT. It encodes CASSLGFRDTQYF.

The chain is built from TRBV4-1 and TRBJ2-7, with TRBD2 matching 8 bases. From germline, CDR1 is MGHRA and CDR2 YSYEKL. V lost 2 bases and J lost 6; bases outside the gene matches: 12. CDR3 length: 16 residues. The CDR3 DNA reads TGCGCCAGCAGCCAATCTGCCGGGACTAGTTACTCCGAGCAGTACTTC. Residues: CASSQSAGTSYSEQYF.

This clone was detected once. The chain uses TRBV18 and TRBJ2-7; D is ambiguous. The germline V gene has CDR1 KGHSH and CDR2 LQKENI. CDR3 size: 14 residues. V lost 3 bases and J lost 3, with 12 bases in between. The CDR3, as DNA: TGTGCCAGCTCACCCTCCCTTCACAGCTACGAGCAGTACTTC. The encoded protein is CASSPSLHSYEQYF. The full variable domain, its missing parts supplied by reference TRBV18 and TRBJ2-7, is NAGVMQNPRHLVRRRGQEARLRCSPMKGHSHVYWYRQLPEEGLKFMVYLQKENIIDESGMPKERFSAEFPKEGPSILRIQQVVRGDSAAYFCASSPSLHSYEQYFGPGTRLTVT.

The CDR3 DNA sequence: TGTGCCAGCAGTTTAGCCGGAGCTAACTATGGCTACACCTTC. Translated: CASSLAGANYGYTF. The V and J genes are TRBV27 and TRBJ1-2; D is undetermined. Germline V gene data show CDR1 as MNHEY and CDR2 as SMNVEV (reference sequence). V was pared by 2 bases and J by 0 bases, with 7 bases between. CDR3 size: 14 residues.

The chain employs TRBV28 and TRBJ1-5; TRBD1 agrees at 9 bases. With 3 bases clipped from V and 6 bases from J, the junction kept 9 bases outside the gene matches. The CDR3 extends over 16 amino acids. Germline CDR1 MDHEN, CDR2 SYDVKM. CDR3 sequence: CASSFIVGTGSQPQHF. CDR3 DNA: TGTGCCAGCAGTTTTATCGTTGGGACAGGGAGTCAGCCCCAGCATTTT.

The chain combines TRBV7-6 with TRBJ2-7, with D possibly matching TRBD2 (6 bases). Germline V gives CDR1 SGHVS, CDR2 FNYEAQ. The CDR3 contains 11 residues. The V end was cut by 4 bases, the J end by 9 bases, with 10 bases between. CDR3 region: CASSSGEGQYF. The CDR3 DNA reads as TGTGCCAGCAGCTCGGGAGAGGGGCAGTACTTC. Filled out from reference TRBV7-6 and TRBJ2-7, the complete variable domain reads GAGVSQSPRYKVTKRGQDVALRCDPISGHVSLYWYRQALGQGPEFLTYFNYEAQQDKSGLPNDRFSAERPEGSISTLTIQRTEQRDSAMYRCASSSGEGQYFGPGTRLTVT.

The CDR3 region has the DNA TGTGCCAGCAGTGAAGAAGTAGGGGGCTCCTACGAGCAGTACTTC. It yields the protein CASSEEVGGSYEQYF. The V and J genes are TRBV6-1 and TRBJ2-7; TRBD1 might be the D (6 bases). This CDR3 is built from 15 residues. Trimming left V 1 base short and J 0 bases short, with 10 bases between. Germline V gene data show CDR1 as MNHNS and CDR2 as SASEGT.

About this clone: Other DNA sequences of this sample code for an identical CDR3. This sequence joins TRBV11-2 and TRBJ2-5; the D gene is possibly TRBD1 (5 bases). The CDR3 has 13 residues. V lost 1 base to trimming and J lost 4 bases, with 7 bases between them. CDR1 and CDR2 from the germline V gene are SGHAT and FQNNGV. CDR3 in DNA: TGTGCCAGCAGCTTAGGTAGGGGAGAGACCCAGTACTTC. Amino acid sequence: CASSLGRGETQYF.

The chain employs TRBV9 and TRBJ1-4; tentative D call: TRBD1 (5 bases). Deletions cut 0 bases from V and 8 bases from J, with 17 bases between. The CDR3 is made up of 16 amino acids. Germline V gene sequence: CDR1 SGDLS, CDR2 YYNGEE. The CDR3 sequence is CASSVGGAVLGEKLFF. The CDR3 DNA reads TGTGCCAGCAGCGTAGGTGGGGCGGTCCTGGGGGAAAAACTGTTTTTT.

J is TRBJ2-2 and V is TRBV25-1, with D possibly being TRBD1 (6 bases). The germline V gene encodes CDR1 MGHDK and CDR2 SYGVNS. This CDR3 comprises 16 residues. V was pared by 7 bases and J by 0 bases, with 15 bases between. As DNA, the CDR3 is TGTGCCAGCACCACCTCGGGACATTCGAACACCGGGGAGCTGTTTTTT. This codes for CASTTSGHSNTGELFF.

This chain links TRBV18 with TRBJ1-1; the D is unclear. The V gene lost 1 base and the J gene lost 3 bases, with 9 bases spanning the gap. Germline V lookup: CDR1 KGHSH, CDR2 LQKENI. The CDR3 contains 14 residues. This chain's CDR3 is CASSPLSVDTEAFF. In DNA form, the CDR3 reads TGTGCCAGCTCACCACTTAGTGTTGACACTGAAGCTTTCTTT.

As DNA, the CDR3 is TGTGCCAGCAGTTCCACGGGGGAGGGGTGGTACGAGCAGTACTTC. Its translation is CASSSTGEGWYEQYF. This chain joins TRBV27 and TRBJ2-7; 7 bases are shared with TRBD2. The CDR3 runs to 15 residues. CDR1 is MNHEY, CDR2 SMNVEV, per germline (reference sequence). V shed 4 bases and J 4 bases; nucleotides not matched to a gene: 10.

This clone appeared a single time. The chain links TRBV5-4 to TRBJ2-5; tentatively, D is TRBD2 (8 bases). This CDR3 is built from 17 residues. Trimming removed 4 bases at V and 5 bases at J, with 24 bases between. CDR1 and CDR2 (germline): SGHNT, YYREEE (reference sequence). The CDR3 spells CASSPSTREGAWETQYF. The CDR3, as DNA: TGTGCCAGCAGCCCGAGTACCCGGGAGGGGGCCTGGGAGACCCAGTACTTC.

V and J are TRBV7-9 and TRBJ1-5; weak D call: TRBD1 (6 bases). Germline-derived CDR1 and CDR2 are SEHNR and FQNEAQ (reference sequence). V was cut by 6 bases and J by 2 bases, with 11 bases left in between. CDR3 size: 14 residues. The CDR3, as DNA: TGTGCCAGCAGTCAGGGGTTGGGCAATCAGCCCCAGCATTTT. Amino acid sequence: CASSQGLGNQPQHF.

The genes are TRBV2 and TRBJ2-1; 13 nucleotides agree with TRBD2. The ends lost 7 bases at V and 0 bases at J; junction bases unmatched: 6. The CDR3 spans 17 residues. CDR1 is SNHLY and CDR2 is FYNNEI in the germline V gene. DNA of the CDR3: TGTGCCAGCACATGGACTAGCGGGGGCCGCTCCTACAATGAGCAGTTCTTC. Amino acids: CASTWTSGGRSYNEQFF. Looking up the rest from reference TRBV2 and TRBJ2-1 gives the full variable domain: EPEVTQTPSHQVTQMGQEVILRCVPISNHLYFYWYRQILGQKVEFLVSFYNNEISEKSEIFDDQFSVERPDGSNFTLKIRSTKLEDSAMYFCASTWTSGGRSYNEQFFGPGTRLTVL.

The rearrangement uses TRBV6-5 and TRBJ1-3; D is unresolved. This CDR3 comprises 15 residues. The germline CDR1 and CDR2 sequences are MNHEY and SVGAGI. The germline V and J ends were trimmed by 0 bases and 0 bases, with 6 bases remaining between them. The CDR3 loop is CASSYSGSSGNTIYF. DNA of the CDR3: TGTGCCAGCAGTTACTCAGGGAGCTCTGGAAACACCATATATTTT.

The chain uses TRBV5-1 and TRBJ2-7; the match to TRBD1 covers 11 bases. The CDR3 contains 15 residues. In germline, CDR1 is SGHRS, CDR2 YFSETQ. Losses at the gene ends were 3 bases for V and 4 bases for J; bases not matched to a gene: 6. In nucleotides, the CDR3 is TGCGCCAGCAGCTACCCGGGACAGGGGGTATACGAGCAGTACTTC. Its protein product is CASSYPGQGVYEQYF.

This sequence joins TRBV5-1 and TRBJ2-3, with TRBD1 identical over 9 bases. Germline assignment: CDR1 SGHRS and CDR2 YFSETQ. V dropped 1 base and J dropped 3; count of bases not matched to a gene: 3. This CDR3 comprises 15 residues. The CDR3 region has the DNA TGCGCCAGCAGCTTGATGGGACAGGGAACAGATACGCAGTATTTT. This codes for CASSLMGQGTDTQYF.

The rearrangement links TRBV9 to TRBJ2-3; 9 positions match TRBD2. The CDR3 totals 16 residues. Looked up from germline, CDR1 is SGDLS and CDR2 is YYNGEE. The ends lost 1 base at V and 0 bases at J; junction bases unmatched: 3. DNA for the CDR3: TGTGCCAGCAGCGTATGGCGGGGGGGTAGCACAGATACGCAGTATTTT. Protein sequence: CASSVWRGGSTDTQYF.

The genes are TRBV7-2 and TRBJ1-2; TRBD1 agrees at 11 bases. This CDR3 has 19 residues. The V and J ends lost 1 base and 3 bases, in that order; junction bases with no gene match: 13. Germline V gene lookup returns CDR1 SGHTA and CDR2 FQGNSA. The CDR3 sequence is CASSLDAGTGGGVDYGYTF. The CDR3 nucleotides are TGTGCCAGCAGCTTAGACGCCGGGACAGGGGGTGGGGTTGACTATGGCTACACCTTC. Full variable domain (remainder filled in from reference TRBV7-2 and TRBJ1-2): GAGVSQSPSNKVTEKGKDVELRCDPISGHTALYWYRQSLGQGLEFLIYFQGNSAPDKSGLPSDRFSAERTGGSVSTLTIQRTQQEDSAVYLCASSLDAGTGGGVDYGYTFGSGTRLTVV.

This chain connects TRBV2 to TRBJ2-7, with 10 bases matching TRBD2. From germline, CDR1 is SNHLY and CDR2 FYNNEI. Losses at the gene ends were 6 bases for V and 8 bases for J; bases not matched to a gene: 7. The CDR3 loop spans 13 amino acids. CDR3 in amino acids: CASRGLAGAQQYF. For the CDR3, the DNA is TGTGCCAGCAGAGGGCTAGCGGGGGCCCAGCAGTACTTC.

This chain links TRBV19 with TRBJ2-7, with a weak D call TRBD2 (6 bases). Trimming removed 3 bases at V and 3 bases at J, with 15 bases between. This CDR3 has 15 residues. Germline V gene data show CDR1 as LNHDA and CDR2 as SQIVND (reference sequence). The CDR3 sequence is CASSMAGKPFYEQYF. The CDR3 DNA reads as TGTGCCAGTAGTATGGCGGGGAAGCCCTTCTACGAGCAGTACTTC.

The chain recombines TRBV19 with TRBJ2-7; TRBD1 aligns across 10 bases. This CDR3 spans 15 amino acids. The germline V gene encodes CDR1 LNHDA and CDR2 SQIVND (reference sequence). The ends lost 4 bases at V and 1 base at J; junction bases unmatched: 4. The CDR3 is CASSTTGGISYEQYF. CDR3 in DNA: TGTGCCAGTAGTACGACAGGGGGCATATCCTACGAGCAGTACTTC.

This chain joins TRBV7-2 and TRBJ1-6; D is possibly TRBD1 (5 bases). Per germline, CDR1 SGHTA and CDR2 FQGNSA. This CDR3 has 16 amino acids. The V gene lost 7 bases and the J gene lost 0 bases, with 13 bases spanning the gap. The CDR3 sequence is CASNLRQSSYNSPLHF. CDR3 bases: TGTGCCAGCAATTTACGACAGAGCTCCTATAATTCACCCCTCCACTTT.

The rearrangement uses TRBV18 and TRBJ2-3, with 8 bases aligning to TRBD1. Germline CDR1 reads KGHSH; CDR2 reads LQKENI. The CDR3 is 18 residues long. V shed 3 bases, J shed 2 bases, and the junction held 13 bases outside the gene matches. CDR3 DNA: TGTGCCAGCTCACCGATGATTACCCAGGGGGCGCACACAGATACGCAGTATTTT. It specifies CASSPMITQGAHTDTQYF.

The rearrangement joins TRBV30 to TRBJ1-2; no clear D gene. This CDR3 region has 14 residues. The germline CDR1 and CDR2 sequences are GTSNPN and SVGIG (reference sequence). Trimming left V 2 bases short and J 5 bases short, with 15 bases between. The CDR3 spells CAWSPGSRMYGYTF. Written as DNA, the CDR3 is TGTGCCTGGAGTCCCGGGAGTCGCATGTATGGCTACACCTTC.

The CDR3 nucleotides read TGTGCCAGCGAGGCAGCGAACACCGGGGAGCTGTTTTTT. The encoded protein is CASEAANTGELFF. The chain carries TRBV25-1 and TRBJ2-2, with D unclear. The CDR3 consists of 13 residues. V shed 8 bases and J shed 0 bases, with 7 bases lying between them. Germline values: CDR1 MGHDK, CDR2 SYGVNS.

The CDR3: CASSLVAGPTEAFF. The CDR3 nucleotides are TGTGCCAGCAGCTTAGTGGCAGGCCCCACTGAAGCTTTCTTT. The V gene is TRBV11-2, the J gene TRBJ1-1, with D hard to call. This CDR3 spans 14 amino acids. The V and J ends lost 1 base and 4 bases respectively, with 10 bases between them. CDR1 and CDR2 (germline): SGHAT, FQNNGV. Looking up the rest from reference TRBV11-2 and TRBJ1-1 gives the full variable domain: EAGVAQSPRYKIIEKRQSVAFWCNPISGHATLYWYQQILGQGPKLLIQFQNNGVVDDSQLPKDRFSAERLKGVDSTLKIQPAKLEDSAVYLCASSLVAGPTEAFFGQGTRLTVV.

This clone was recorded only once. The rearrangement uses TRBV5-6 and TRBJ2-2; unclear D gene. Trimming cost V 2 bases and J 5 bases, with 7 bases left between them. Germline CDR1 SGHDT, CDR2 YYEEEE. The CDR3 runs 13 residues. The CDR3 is CASSLPQTGELFF. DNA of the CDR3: TGTGCCAGCAGCTTACCTCAGACCGGGGAGCTGTTTTTT.

Here the CDR3 DNA reads TGTGCCAGCAGTTATAGAGGGGGAAGTTATAATTCACCCCTCCACTTT. Its protein is CASSYRGGSYNSPLHF. The chain carries TRBV6-5 and TRBJ1-6; the D gene is possibly TRBD1 (6 bases). The CDR3 totals 16 residues. CDR1 and CDR2 (germline): MNHEY, SVGAGI. Trimming removed 3 bases from V and 4 bases from J, with 13 bases in between.

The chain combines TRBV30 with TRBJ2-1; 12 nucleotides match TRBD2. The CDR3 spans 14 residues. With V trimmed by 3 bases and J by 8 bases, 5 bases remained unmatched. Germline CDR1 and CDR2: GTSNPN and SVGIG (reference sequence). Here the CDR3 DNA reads TGTGCCTGGAGAAGCCTAGCGGGGGGGGATGAGCAGTTCTTC. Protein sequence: CAWRSLAGGDEQFF.

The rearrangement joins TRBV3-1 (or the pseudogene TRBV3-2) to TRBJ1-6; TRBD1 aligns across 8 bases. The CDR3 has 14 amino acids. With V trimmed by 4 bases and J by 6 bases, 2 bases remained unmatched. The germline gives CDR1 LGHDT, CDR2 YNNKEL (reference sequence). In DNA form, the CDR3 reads TGTGCCAGCAGCCTCGGACAGGGTAATTCACCCCTCCACTTT. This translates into CASSLGQGNSPLHF.